The present TCR beta chain was sequenced within a study of blood T cell repertoires in COVID-19. Study at large: The United States, Italy and Spain supplied acute and convalescent COVID-19 samples. Sources were T cells, B-cell-depleted T cells, or PBMCs; the material itself was cDNA or gDNA.

This clone has a handful of counts. Germline V CDR1 and CDR2: SGHAT, FQNNGV. Trimming left V 2 bases short and J 8 bases short, with 19 bases between. The CDR3 has 17 residues. Authors' processing steps: Quantification of nucleated cells was approximated via reference gene primer amplification. Sequencing was performed with immunoSEQ multiplex PCR; in TCRdb, only in-frame clones are kept and a portion is missing. The V and J calls and clone size were taken over from that table, and D and trimming were inferred from the DNA. The sample shows some 91,000 clones, about nine tenths of them seen only once.

This TCR was recovered from a man between 60 and 75 years old with acute or convalescent COVID-19. The V gene is TRBV11-2, the J gene TRBJ1-6; D is possibly TRBD1 (6 bases). The sequencing sample was made of peripheral blood. CDR3 nucleotides: TGTGCCAGCAGCTTATGGTCCACACAGGGCTTTCATTCACCCCTCCACTTT. This translates into CASSLWSTQGFHSPLHF.